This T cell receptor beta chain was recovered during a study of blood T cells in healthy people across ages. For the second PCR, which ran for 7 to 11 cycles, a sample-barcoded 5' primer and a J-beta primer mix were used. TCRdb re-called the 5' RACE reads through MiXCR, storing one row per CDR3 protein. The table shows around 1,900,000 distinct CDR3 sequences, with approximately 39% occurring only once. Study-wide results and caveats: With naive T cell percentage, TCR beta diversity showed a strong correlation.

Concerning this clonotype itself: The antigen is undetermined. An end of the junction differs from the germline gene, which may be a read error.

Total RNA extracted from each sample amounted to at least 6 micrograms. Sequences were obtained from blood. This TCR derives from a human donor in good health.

DNA of the CDR3: TGCAGCGTTGGGGGACCTTGGGGGGTTTACCCCACTAACACCGGGGAGCGGTTTTTT. It encodes CSVGGPWGVYPTNTGERFF. The chain recombines TRBV29-1 with TRBJ2-2, with a weak D call TRBD2 (6 bases). There are 19 residues in the CDR3. Per germline, CDR1 SQVTM and CDR2 ANQGSEA.